The 12 T cell receptor beta chains given below trace back to one sample, sequenced in a study of blood T cells in healthy people across ages. The second PCR ran roughly 6 to 11 cycles with a sample-barcoded 5' primer and J-beta primers. MiXCR was run by TCRdb on the 5' RACE reads, yielding one entry per CDR3 protein. This sample has 950,000 to 1,200,000 distinct CDR3 sequences, with about two fifths found just once. The sample was blood. Every receptor here comes from a man between 18 and 29 years old in good health.

The chain recombines TRBV7-9 with TRBJ2-7; D is ambiguous. The V gene's germline CDR1 is SEHNR and CDR2 FQNEAQ (reference sequence). Trimming cost V 2 bases and J 3 bases, with 8 bases left between them. This CDR3 is built from 13 residues. The CDR3 sequence: CASSLSVYYEQYF. CDR3 nucleotide sequence: TGTGCCAGCAGCTTATCCGTCTACTACGAGCAGTACTTC.

This clonotype has a handful of counts. The rearrangement uses TRBV4-3 and TRBJ2-1, with D possibly being TRBD2 (7 bases). Germline-derived CDR1 and CDR2 are LGHNA and YSLEER. V shed 8 bases and J shed 1 base, with 27 bases lying between them. The CDR3 loop spans 19 amino acids. This CDR3 reads CASPLLCGGRARSYNEQFF. As DNA, the CDR3 is TGCGCCAGCCCCCTCTTGTGCGGGGGCCGTGCTAGGTCCTACAATGAGCAGTTCTTC.

This clonotype was seen only a few times. The rearrangement links TRBV28 to TRBJ1-2, with 10 bases fitting TRBD1. Germline lookup yields CDR1 MDHEN and CDR2 SYDVKM. The CDR3 sequence is 18 residues long. Germline trimming cut 4 bases from V and 2 bases from J; bases unmatched to any gene: 13. CDR3 in amino acids: CASSSPRDRGIGNYGYTF. The CDR3 DNA is TGTGCCAGCAGTTCACCCCGGGACAGGGGTATCGGAAACTATGGCTACACCTTC.

This chain links TRBV12-3 or TRBV12-4 with TRBJ2-5; 8 bases line up with TRBD2. This CDR3 contains 17 residues. With 2 bases clipped from V and 7 bases from J, the junction kept 15 bases outside the gene matches. CDR3: CASSLSVSGDTQGTQYF. DNA for the CDR3: TGTGCCAGCAGTTTATCTGTTAGCGGGGATACCCAGGGGACCCAGTACTTC.

This chain uses TRBV5-1 with TRBJ2-3, with 12 bases fitting TRBD2. The CDR3 runs 18 residues. Germline loops: CDR1 SGHRS, CDR2 YFSETQ. V was pared by 2 bases and J by 4 bases, with 11 bases of the junction left unmatched. CDR3 region: CASSLGAASGGAADTQYF. The CDR3 DNA follows: TGCGCCAGCAGCTTAGGGGCGGCTAGCGGGGGGGCCGCAGATACGCAGTATTTT.

The chain combines TRBV7-2 with TRBJ2-1; no firm D call. Trimming removed 3 bases from V and 7 bases from J, with 16 bases in between. This CDR3 contains 15 residues. Germline V gene lookup returns CDR1 SGHTA and CDR2 FQGNSA. In DNA form, the CDR3 reads TGTGCCAGCAGCTTCGACTTTACTCCTCGGAATGAGCAGTTCTTC. It yields the protein CASSFDFTPRNEQFF.

Concerning this clonotype: Relative to the germline gene, one junction end is altered; a read error may explain this. The rearrangement links TRBV11-2 to TRBJ2-7, with no clear D. Germline V gives CDR1 SGHAT, CDR2 FQNNGV. CDR3 length: 12 amino acids. DNA for the CDR3: TGTGCCTGCAGCCGCGGAGTTAGAGAGCAGTACTTC. Amino acid sequence: CACSRGVREQYF.

This clonotype was counted a few times. The genes are TRBV7-2 and TRBJ2-1; TRBD1 aligns across 9 bases. After removal of 6 bases from V and 5 bases from J, the junction contained 5 bases not matched to a gene. Germline CDR1 is SGHTA and CDR2 is FQGNSA. The CDR3 loop spans 14 amino acids. In nucleotides, the CDR3 is TGTGCCAGCAGGACAGGGACAGGGAACAATGAGCAGTTCTTC. Its translation is CASRTGTGNNEQFF.

The V gene is TRBV4-2, the J gene TRBJ2-5; D is unresolved. Germline V gene data show CDR1 as LGHNA and CDR2 as YNFKEQ. Trimming cost V 4 bases and J 2 bases, with 14 bases left between them. This CDR3 has 15 amino acids. This CDR3 reads CASSPAAGGQETQYF. The CDR3 region has the DNA TGTGCCAGCAGCCCAGCAGCAGGCGGTCAAGAGACCCAGTACTTC.

The chain uses TRBV2 and TRBJ1-2; TRBD1 is a possible D gene (5 bases). V was trimmed by 5 bases and J by 0 bases, leaving 10 bases between them. Per germline, CDR1 SNHLY and CDR2 FYNNEI. The CDR3 loop spans 14 amino acids. Here the CDR3 DNA reads TGTGCCAGCAGTCGGGACCAAGCTAACTATGGCTACACCTTC. This encodes CASSRDQANYGYTF.

This clonotype was seen a few times. This chain links TRBV6-2 or TRBV6-3 with TRBJ2-7; D gene ambiguous. Germline V gives CDR1 MNHEY, CDR2 SVGEGT. Trimming took off 8 bases at V and 2 bases at J, with 10 bases between the two ends. This CDR3 is built from 12 residues. DNA of the CDR3: TGTGCCAGCGGCTATGTTCCCTACGAGCAGTACTTC. This sequence encodes CASGYVPYEQYF.

This rearrangement joins TRBV14 to TRBJ1-6; tentatively, D is TRBD1 (5 bases). The CDR3 runs 15 residues. Between the trimmed V and J ends, which lost 1 base and 9 bases, there was a span of 13 bases. Germline-derived CDR1 and CDR2 are SGHDN and FVKESK. The CDR3 loop is CASSQAGFGGSPLHF. The CDR3 bases are TGTGCCAGCAGCCAAGCGGGTTTTGGGGGTTCACCCCTCCACTTT.